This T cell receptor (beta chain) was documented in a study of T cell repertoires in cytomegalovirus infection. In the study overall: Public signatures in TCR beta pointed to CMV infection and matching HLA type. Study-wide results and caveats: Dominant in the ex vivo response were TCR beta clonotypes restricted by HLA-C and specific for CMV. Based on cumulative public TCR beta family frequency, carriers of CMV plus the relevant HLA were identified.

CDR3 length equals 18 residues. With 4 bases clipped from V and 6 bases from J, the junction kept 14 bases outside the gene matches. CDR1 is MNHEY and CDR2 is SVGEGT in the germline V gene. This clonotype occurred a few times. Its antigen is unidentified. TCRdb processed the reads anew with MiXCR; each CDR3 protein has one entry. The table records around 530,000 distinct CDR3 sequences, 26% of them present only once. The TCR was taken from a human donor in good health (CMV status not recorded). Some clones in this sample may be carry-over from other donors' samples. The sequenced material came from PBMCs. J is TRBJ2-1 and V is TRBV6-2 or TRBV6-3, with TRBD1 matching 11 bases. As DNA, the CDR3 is TGTGCCAGCAGTTTTACTATGGACAGGGGGCGCAGAGGCAATGAGCAGTTCTTC. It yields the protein CASSFTMDRGRRGNEQFF.